This entry features one T cell receptor (beta chain) sequence. The antigen is unknown. The data derive from a study of cytomegalovirus exposure and HLA in healthy donors. The study ran its PCR with 60 Vbeta and 13 Jbeta primers. Libraries were prepared by immunoSEQ multiplex PCR; TCRdb keeps only in-frame clonotypes and omits some of them. This table has about 150,000 clones, about 77% appearing once. Notes on the study in general: What TCR beta sequences reportedly achieved was accurate prediction of HLA-A and HLA-B alleles in most subjects. A later analysis showed HLA-associated TCR beta chains outstripping equally common others in clonal expansion. An assumption of roughly uniform sequencing depth across donors underlay the presence/absence analyses.

J was trimmed by 2 bases and V by 2 bases; bases with no gene match: 6. This CDR3 spans 16 amino acids. Germline assignment: CDR1 SGHDN and CDR2 FVKESK. The clonotype comes from a woman in her 40s in good health and CMV-seronegative. Sequenced material: PBMCs. The rearrangement uses TRBV14 and TRBJ2-7; TRBD1 aligns across 10 bases. CDR3 amino acids: CASSQYWDRGTYEQYF. The DNA for the CDR3 is TGTGCCAGCAGCCAATATTGGGACAGGGGTACCTACGAGCAGTACTTC.